What follows are 10 T cell receptor beta chains derived from one specimen sequenced in a study of T-cell reconstitution after alpha-beta-depleted transplantation in children. Library preparation (for TCRbeta) was performed with unique molecular identifiers. TCRdb processed the PCR reads anew with MiXCR; each CDR3 protein has one entry. Among about 610,000 distinct CDR3 sequences, roughly 10% were seen once, and the ten largest hold less than 4.5%. The sample was PBMCs from the stem cell graft donor, taken from the stem cell graft. These receptors were taken from a human donor who donated a stem cell graft to a child with acute myeloid leukemia.

This clonotype was observed a handful of times. The chain recombines TRBV7-2 with TRBJ2-7; D is uncertain. The V and J ends lost 1 base and 7 bases respectively, with 14 bases between them. Germline CDR1 SGHTA, CDR2 FQGNSA. The CDR3 has 14 amino acids. The CDR3 sequence is CASSLGRAPREQYF. In nucleotides, the CDR3 is TGTGCCAGCAGCTTAGGACGGGCCCCTCGGGAGCAGTACTTC.

J is TRBJ1-5 and V is TRBV12-3 or TRBV12-4; perhaps TRBD1 as D (5 bases). CDR3 length equals 17 residues. With 2 bases removed from V and 0 bases from J, the gap between germline ends came to 14 bases. CDR3 amino acids: CASSLFGGGSSNQPQHF. The DNA for the CDR3 is TGTGCCAGCAGTTTATTCGGCGGGGGGAGTAGCAATCAGCCCCAGCATTTT.

This clonotype turned up a few times. V and J are TRBV20-1 and TRBJ2-5; 8 positions agree with TRBD2. The CDR3 covers 14 residues. Germline assignment: CDR1 DFQATT and CDR2 SNEGSKA (reference sequence). Germline trimming cut 6 bases from V and 4 bases from J; bases unmatched to any gene: 10. The CDR3 sequence: CSATGLEVVETQYF. The DNA for the CDR3 is TGCAGTGCAACGGGACTAGAGGTGGTAGAGACCCAGTACTTC.

This clonotype was counted only a few times. The DNA of the CDR3 is TGTGCCAGCAGCAAAAAGACAGGGGCCACCGGGGAGCTGTTTTTT. Translation gives CASSKKTGATGELFF. The chain carries TRBV14 and TRBJ2-2; TRBD1 aligns across 8 bases. J was trimmed by 4 bases and V by 5 bases; bases with no gene match: 6. The V gene's germline CDR1 is SGHDN and CDR2 FVKESK. This CDR3 is built from 15 residues.

For the CDR3, the DNA is TGCAGCGTGCGACAGGGGGTCTACGAGCAGTACTTC. Protein product: CSVRQGVYEQYF. The chain carries TRBV29-1 and TRBJ2-7; TRBD1 matches 9 bases. This CDR3 region has 12 residues. Germline V lookup: CDR1 SQVTM, CDR2 ANQGSEA. J gave up 3 bases and V 6 bases, and 3 bases lay outside the gene matches.

This clonotype was detected ten times or more. The gene calls are TRBV4-3 and TRBJ2-3; no firm D call. CDR1 and CDR2 from the germline V gene are LGHNA and YSLEER. This CDR3 is 17 amino acids long. Trimming took off 0 bases at V and 2 bases at J, with 15 bases between the two ends. The CDR3 nucleotides are TGCGCCAGCAGCCAAGATGGGCGCCCGGATATCACAGATACGCAGTATTTT. It is translated as CASSQDGRPDITDTQYF.

There are many counts of this clonotype. The chain combines TRBV27 with TRBJ2-1; tentative D call: TRBD2 (5 bases). The CDR3 runs to 14 residues. Germline loops: CDR1 MNHEY, CDR2 SMNVEV (reference sequence). The ends were cut back, 8 bases at V and 2 bases at J, with 13 bases in the middle. The CDR3 bases are TGTGCCAGCGGGCCCACTAGGGCCTACAATGAGCAGTTCTTC. Amino acids: CASGPTRAYNEQFF.

As to this clonotype: This CDR3 fails to terminate in the conserved phenylalanine or tryptophan, so it likely reflects a read error. The CDR3 loop reads CATSLPGGRMNTEAFS. CDR3 DNA sequence: TGTGCCACCAGCCTCCCCGGAGGCAGGATGAACACTGAAGCTTTCTCT. The chain has TRBV15 and TRBJ1-1; D is ambiguous. The CDR3 extends over 16 amino acids. V gave up 5 bases and J gave up 0 bases, with 16 bases separating them. Germline V CDR1 and CDR2: LNHNV, YYDKDF (reference sequence).

This chain links TRBV18 with TRBJ2-7, with D perhaps matching TRBD1 (5 bases). V was shortened by 0 bases and J by 5 bases, with 20 bases between the two germline ends. Germline V CDR1 and CDR2: KGHSH, LQKENI. The CDR3 consists of 17 residues. The CDR3 loop is CASSPPFDSPLRDEQYF. CDR3 coding DNA: TGTGCCAGCTCACCACCGTTCGACAGTCCCCTTCGGGACGAGCAGTACTTC.

The chain recombines TRBV14 with TRBJ2-3, with 10 bases identical to TRBD2. This CDR3 is built from 17 residues. Germline V CDR1 and CDR2: SGHDN, FVKESK. Germline trimming cut 0 bases from V and 3 bases from J; bases unmatched to any gene: 6. Here the CDR3 reads CASSQERGAGGTDTQYF. CDR3 sequence (DNA): TGTGCCAGCAGCCAAGAACGTGGAGCGGGGGGGACAGATACGCAGTATTTT.